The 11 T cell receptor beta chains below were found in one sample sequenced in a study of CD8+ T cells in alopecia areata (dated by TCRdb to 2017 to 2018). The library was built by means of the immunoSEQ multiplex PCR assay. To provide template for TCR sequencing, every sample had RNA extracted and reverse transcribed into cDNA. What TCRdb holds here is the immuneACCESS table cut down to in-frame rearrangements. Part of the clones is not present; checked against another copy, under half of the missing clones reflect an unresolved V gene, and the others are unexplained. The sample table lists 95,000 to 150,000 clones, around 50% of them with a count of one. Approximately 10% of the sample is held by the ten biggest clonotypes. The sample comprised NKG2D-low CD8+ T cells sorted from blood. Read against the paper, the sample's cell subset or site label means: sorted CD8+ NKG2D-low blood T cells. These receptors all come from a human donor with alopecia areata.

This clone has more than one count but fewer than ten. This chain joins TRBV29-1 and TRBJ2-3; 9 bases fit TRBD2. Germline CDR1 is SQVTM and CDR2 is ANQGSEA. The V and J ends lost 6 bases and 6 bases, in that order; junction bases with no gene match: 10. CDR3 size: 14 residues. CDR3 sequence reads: CSVYLAGAPDTQYF. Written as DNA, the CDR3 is TGCAGCGTCTATTTAGCGGGGGCCCCCGATACGCAGTATTTT.

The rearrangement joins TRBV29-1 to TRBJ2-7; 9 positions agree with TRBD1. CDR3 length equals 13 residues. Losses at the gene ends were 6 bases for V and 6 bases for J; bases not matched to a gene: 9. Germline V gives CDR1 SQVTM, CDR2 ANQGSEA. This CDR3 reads CSVDTGGGGEQYF. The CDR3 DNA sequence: TGCAGCGTCGATACAGGGGGCGGGGGCGAGCAGTACTTC.

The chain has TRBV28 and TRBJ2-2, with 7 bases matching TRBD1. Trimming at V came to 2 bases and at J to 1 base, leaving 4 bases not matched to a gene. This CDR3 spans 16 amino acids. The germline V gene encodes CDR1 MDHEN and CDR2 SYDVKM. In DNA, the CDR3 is TGTGCCAGCAGTTTAACGGGACAGATGAACACCGGGGAGCTGTTTTTT. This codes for CASSLTGQMNTGELFF.

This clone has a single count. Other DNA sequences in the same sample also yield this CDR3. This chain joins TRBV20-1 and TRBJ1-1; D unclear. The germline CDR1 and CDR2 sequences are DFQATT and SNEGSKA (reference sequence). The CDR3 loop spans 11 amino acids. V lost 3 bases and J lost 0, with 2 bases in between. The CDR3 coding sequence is TGCAGTGCTAGTTTGAACACTGAAGCTTTCTTT. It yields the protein CSASLNTEAFF.

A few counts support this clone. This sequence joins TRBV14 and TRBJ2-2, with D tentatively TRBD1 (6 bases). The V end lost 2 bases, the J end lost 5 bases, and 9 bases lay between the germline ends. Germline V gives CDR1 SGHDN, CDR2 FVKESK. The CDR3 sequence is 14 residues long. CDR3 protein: CASSQQGWTGELFF. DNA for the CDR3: TGTGCCAGCAGCCAACAGGGGTGGACCGGGGAGCTGTTTTTT.

The CDR3: CASRLTVQYF. In nucleotides, the CDR3 is TGCGCCAGCAGGCTAACAGTACAGTACTTC. The chain employs TRBV23-1 and TRBJ2-7; D unresolved. TRBV23-1 is sorted into the ORF group, with uncertain function. This CDR3 region has 10 residues. V lost 6 bases, J lost 10 bases, and 10 bases lay in between.

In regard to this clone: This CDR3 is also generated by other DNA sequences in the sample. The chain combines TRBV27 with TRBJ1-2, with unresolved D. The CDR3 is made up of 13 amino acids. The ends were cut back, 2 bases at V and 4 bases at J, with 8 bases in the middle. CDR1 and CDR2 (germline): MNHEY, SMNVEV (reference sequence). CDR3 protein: CASSLHGSYGYTF. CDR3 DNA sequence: TGTGCCAGCAGTTTACACGGCAGCTATGGCTACACCTTC.

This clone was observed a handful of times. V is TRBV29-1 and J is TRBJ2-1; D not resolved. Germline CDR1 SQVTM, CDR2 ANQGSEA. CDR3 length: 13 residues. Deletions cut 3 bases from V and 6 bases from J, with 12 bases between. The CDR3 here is CSVEAVVGNEQFF. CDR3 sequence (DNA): TGCAGCGTTGAGGCGGTAGTAGGCAATGAGCAGTTCTTC.

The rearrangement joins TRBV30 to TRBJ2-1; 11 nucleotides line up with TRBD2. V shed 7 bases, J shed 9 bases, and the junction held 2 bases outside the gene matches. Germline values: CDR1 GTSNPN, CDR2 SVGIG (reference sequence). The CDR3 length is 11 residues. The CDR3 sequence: CALAGGPEQFF. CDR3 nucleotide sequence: TGTGCCTTAGCGGGGGGGCCTGAGCAGTTCTTC.

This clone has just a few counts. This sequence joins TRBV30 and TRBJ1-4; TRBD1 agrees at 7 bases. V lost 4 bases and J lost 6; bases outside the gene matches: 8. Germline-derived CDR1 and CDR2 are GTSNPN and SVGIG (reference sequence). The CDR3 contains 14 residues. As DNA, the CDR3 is TGTGCCTGGACCCTGAAGACAGGGCATGAAAAACTGTTTTTT. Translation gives CAWTLKTGHEKLFF.

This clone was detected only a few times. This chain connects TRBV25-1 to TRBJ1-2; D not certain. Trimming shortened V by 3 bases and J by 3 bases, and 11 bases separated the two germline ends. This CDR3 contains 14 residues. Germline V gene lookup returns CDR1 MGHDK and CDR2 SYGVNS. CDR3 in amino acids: CASSDGQSHYGYTF. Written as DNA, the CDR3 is TGTGCCAGCAGTGACGGTCAGTCCCACTATGGCTACACCTTC.